The clone carrying this T cell receptor (beta chain) is labeled medium-sized (0.01 to 0.1%). The responders that had proliferated, CFSE-low CD3+CD4+ and CD3+CD8+ cells, were sorted after the reaction. Repertoires were generated with immunoSEQ multiplex PCR, while TCRdb's copy carries only in-frame clones and drops some. This table holds approximately 5,500 clones, roughly 28% found once. This sample is drawn from a study of graft-versus-host responses after intestinal transplantation. Study background: Each recipient received a multivisceral, liver-intestinal, or isolated intestinal graft.

Study results and caveats: Early declines in HvG clones that occurred post-transplant were associated with peak circulating GvH clone levels. The presence of high graft-versus-host to host-versus-graft clonal ratios in allografts characterized patients with graft-donor T cell macrochimerism.

Germline CDR1 reads GTSNPN; CDR2 reads SVGIG (reference sequence). Trimming left V 1 base short and J 4 bases short, with 5 bases between. The CDR3 covers 12 residues. The chain recombines TRBV30 with TRBJ1-5; unclear D gene. Specimen: alloreactive CD4+ T cells from a mixed lymphocyte reaction culture, collected before transplantation. Indicated subset: CFSE-low proliferating T cells sorted from approximately 6-day pre-transplant mixed lymphocyte reaction (GvH or HvG direction). This sequence was found in a human patient who was an organ donor for intestinal transplantation. CDR3 sequence reads: CAWSASNQPQHF. The CDR3 nucleotides read TGTGCCTGGAGTGCTAGTAATCAGCCCCAGCATTTT.